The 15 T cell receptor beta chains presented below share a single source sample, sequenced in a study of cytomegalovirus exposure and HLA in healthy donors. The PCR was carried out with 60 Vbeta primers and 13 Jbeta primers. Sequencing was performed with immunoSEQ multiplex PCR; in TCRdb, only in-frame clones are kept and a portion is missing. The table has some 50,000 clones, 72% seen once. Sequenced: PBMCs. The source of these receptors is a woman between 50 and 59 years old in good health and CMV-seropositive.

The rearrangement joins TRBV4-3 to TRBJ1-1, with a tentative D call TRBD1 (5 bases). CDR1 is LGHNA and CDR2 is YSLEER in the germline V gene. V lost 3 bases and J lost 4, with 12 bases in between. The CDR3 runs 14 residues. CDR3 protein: CASSQAMGLTEAFF. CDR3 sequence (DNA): TGCGCCAGCAGCCAGGCCATGGGGCTCACTGAAGCTTTCTTT.

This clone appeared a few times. The CDR3 is CASSQSRQGGETQYF. In DNA, the CDR3 is TGCGCCAGCAGTCAATCGAGGCAGGGTGGAGAGACCCAGTACTTC. The chain is built from TRBV23-1 and TRBJ2-5; possibly TRBD1 for D (5 bases). TRBV23-1 is an ORF, and what it does is uncertain. Trimming took off 0 bases at V and 4 bases at J, with 12 bases between the two ends. This CDR3 comprises 15 residues.

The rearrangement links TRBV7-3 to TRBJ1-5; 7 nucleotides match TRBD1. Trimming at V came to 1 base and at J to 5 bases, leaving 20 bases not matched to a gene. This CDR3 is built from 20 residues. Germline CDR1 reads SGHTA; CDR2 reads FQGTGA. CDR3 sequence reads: CASSLMPRQGGGVRDQPQHF. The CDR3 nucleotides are TGTGCCAGCAGCTTAATGCCCCGACAGGGTGGGGGTGTTAGGGATCAGCCCCAGCATTTT.

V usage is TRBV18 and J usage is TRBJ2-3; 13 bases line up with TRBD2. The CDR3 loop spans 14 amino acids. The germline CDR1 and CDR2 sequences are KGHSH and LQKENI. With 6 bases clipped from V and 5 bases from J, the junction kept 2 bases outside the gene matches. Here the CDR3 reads CASSGLAGEDTQYF. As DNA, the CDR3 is TGTGCCAGCTCCGGACTAGCGGGGGAAGATACGCAGTATTTT.

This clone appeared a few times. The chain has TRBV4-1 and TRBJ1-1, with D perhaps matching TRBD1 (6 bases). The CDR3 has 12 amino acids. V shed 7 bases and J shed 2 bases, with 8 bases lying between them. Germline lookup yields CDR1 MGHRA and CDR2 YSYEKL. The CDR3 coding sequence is TGCGCCAGCATAGGGGGAAACACTGAAGCTTTCTTT. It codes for CASIGGNTEAFF.

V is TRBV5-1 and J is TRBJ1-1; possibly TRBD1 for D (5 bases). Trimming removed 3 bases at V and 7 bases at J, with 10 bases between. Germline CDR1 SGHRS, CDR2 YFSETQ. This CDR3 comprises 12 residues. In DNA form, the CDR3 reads TGCGCCAGCAGCTCGACCGGGGGTGAAGCTTTCTTT. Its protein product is CASSSTGGEAFF.

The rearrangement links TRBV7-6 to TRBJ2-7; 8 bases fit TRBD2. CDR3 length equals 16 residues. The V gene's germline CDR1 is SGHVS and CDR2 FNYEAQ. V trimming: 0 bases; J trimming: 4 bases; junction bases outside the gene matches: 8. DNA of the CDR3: TGTGCCAGCAGCTTAGCTAGCGGGGTGTCTGTTTACGAGCAGTACTTC. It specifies CASSLASGVSVYEQYF.

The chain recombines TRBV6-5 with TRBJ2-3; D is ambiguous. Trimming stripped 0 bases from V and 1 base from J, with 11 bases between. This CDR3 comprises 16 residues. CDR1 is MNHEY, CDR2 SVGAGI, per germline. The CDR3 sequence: CASSYSARPRTDTQYF. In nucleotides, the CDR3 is TGTGCCAGCAGTTACTCCGCGCGCCCGCGCACAGATACGCAGTATTTT.

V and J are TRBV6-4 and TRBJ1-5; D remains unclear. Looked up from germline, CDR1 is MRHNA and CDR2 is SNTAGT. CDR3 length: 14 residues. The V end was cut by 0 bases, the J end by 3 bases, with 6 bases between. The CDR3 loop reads CASSDSETNQPQHF. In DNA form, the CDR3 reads TGTGCCAGCAGTGACTCGGAGACCAATCAGCCCCAGCATTTT.

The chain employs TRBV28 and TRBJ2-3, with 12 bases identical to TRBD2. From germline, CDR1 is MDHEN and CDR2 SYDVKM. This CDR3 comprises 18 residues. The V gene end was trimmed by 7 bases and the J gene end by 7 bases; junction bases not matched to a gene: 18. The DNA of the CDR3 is TGTGCCAGCACCACCCTCCGGACTAGCGGGACCCCATCAAATACGCAGTATTTT. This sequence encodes CASTTLRTSGTPSNTQYF. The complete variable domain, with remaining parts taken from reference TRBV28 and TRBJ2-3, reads DVKVTQSSRYLVKRTGEKVFLECVQDMDHENMFWYRQDPGLGLRLIYFSYDVKMKEKGDIPEGYSVSREKKERFSLILESASTNQTSMYLCASTTLRTSGTPSNTQYFGPGTRLTVL.

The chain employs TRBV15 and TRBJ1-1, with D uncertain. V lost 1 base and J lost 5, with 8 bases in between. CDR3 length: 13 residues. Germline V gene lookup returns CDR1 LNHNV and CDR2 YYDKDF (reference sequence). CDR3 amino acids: CATSRGQVTEAFF. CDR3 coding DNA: TGTGCCACCAGCAGAGGGCAGGTTACTGAAGCTTTCTTT. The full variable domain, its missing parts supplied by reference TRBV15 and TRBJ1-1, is DAMVIQNPRYQVTQFGKPVTLSCSQTLNHNVMYWYQQKSSQAPKLLFHYYDKDFNNEADTPDNFQSRRPNTSFCFLDIRSPGLGDTAMYLCATSRGQVTEAFFGQGTRLTVV.

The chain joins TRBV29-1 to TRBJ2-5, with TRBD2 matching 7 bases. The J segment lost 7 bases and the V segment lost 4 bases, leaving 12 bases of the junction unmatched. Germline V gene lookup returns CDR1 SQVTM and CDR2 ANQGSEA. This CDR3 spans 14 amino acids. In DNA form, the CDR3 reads TGCAGCGTTGGGGGACTAATCGGGAGGACGACCCAGTACTTC. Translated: CSVGGLIGRTTQYF.

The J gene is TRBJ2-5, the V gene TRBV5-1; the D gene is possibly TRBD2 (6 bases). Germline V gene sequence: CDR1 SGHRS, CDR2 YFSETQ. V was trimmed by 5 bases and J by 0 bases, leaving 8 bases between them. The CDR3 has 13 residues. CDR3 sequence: CASRGDYQETQYF. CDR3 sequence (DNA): TGCGCCAGCAGGGGGGACTACCAAGAGACCCAGTACTTC. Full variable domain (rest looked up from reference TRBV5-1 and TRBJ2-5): KAGVTQTPRYLIKTRGQQVTLSCSPISGHRSVSWYQQTPGQGLQFLFEYFSETQRNKGNFPGRFSGRQFSNSRSEMNVSTLELGDSALYLCASRGDYQETQYFGPGTRLLVL.

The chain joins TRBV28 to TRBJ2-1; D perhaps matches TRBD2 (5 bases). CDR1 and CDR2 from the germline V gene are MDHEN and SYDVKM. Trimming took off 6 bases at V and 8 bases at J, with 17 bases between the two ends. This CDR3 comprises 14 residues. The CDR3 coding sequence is TGTGCCAGCAGCCCCGGACCCGCGGGCGATGAGCAGTTCTTC. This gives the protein CASSPGPAGDEQFF.

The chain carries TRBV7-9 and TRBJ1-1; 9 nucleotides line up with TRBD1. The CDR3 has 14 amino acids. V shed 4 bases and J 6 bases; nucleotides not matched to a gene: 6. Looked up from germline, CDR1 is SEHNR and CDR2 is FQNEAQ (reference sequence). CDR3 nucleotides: TGTGCCAGCAGCTCCGGACAGGGGAGGGCTGAAGCTTTCTTT. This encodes CASSSGQGRAEAFF.